These 15 T cell receptor beta chains share one sample of origin, sequenced in a study of T-cell memory formation after mild COVID-19. MiXCR was run by TCRdb on the 5' RACE reads, yielding one entry per CDR3 protein. The profile shows 300,000 to 400,000 distinct CDR3 sequences, 15% of them singletons. The sample was PBMCs or a T cell subset sorted from them (not recorded which). The receptor set was obtained from a man aged 18-30 years who had mild COVID-19 (a few samples of this study predate the infection). Cell type and time point are not known.

The rearrangement links TRBV5-6 to TRBJ2-3; 11 bases map to TRBD2. Germline trimming cut 4 bases from V and 0 bases from J; bases unmatched to any gene: 4. Germline values: CDR1 SGHDT, CDR2 YYEEEE. The CDR3 is 16 residues long. The CDR3 DNA follows: TGTGCCAGCAGCCTACTAGCGGGGGAGAGCACAGATACGCAGTATTTT. Translating it yields CASSLLAGESTDTQYF.

V gene TRBV7-2 combines with J gene TRBJ2-5; TRBD2 is a possible D gene (5 bases). Germline CDR1 reads SGHTA; CDR2 reads FQGNSA. The CDR3 loop spans 14 amino acids. Trimming removed 4 bases from V and 0 bases from J, with 9 bases in between. The CDR3 reads CASSWRVYQETQYF. The CDR3 nucleotides are TGTGCCAGCAGCTGGCGGGTGTACCAAGAGACCCAGTACTTC.

This clonotype was picked up a small number of times. The rearrangement uses TRBV6-2 or TRBV6-3 and TRBJ2-7; D call uncertain. CDR3 length: 12 residues. The germline V and J ends were trimmed by 5 bases and 2 bases, with 7 bases remaining between them. Germline lookup yields CDR1 MNHEY and CDR2 SVGEGT. For the CDR3, the DNA is TGTGCCAGCAGTGATACAGCCTACGAGCAGTACTTC. As protein: CASSDTAYEQYF.

This chain joins TRBV12-3 or TRBV12-4 and TRBJ2-2; 9 bases agree with TRBD2. The ends lost 6 bases at V and 1 base at J; junction bases unmatched: 0. This CDR3 is built from 14 residues. The CDR3 DNA reads as TGTGCCAGCAGGACTAGCGGGAACACCGGGGAGCTGTTTTTT. It is translated as CASRTSGNTGELFF.

V and J are TRBV7-8 and TRBJ2-4; 9 bases map to TRBD1. CDR3 length: 18 amino acids. With 5 bases clipped from V and 0 bases from J, the junction kept 11 bases outside the gene matches. Germline V gene lookup returns CDR1 SGHVS and CDR2 FQNEAQ. This CDR3 reads CASSPPLRQGGAKNIQYF. The DNA for the CDR3 is TGTGCCAGCAGCCCCCCCCTGAGACAGGGGGGAGCCAAAAACATTCAGTACTTC.

The genes are TRBV6-1 and TRBJ2-1, with D perhaps TRBD2 (6 bases). Germline CDR1 reads MNHNS; CDR2 reads SASEGT. This CDR3 contains 15 residues. The V gene lost 4 bases and the J gene lost 4 bases, with 14 bases spanning the gap. For the CDR3, the DNA is TGTGCCAGCAGTGCGACTAGGCGGGAATACAATGAGCAGTTCTTC. Amino acid sequence: CASSATRREYNEQFF.

The rearrangement uses TRBV19 and TRBJ1-5; a weak D match, TRBD1 (6 bases). Trimming pared 6 bases from V and 6 bases from J, leaving 18 bases between. This CDR3 has 15 residues. Germline CDR1 reads LNHDA; CDR2 reads SQIVND (reference sequence). This CDR3 is CASRSLDSAVQPQHF. Here the CDR3 DNA reads TGTGCCAGTAGATCCTTGGACAGTGCCGTTCAGCCCCAGCATTTT.

The chain links TRBV12-3 or TRBV12-4 to TRBJ2-2; D is undetermined. The CDR3 length is 14 residues. Trimming left V 3 bases short and J 4 bases short, with 9 bases between. The CDR3 region has the DNA TGTGCCAGCAGTTTTGGGTCCAGCACCGGGGAGCTGTTTTTT. It encodes CASSFGSSTGELFF.

This chain connects TRBV5-1 to TRBJ2-7; D gene unclear. Germline CDR1 SGHRS, CDR2 YFSETQ. The V end was cut by 5 bases, the J end by 6 bases, with 18 bases between. The CDR3 contains 14 residues. This CDR3 is CASRKELFVPEQYF. In DNA, the CDR3 is TGCGCCAGCAGAAAAGAACTCTTTGTCCCCGAGCAGTACTTC.

This clonotype was observed at least ten times. The chain is built from TRBV3-1 and TRBJ2-5; tentatively, D is TRBD2 (6 bases). The CDR3 totals 15 residues. Looked up from germline, CDR1 is LGHDT and CDR2 is YNNKEL (reference sequence). V was clipped by 4 bases and J by 1 base, with 13 bases between them. CDR3 nucleotide sequence: TGTGCCAGCAGCCCAAGCGGAGGGACCCAAGAGACCCAGTACTTC. Protein product: CASSPSGGTQETQYF.

Only a few counts were recorded for this clonotype. The chain links TRBV2 to TRBJ2-3, with a tentative D call TRBD2 (5 bases). With 1 base removed from V and 7 bases from J, the gap between germline ends came to 6 bases. The CDR3 is 12 residues long. Germline V CDR1 and CDR2: SNHLY, FYNNEI. CDR3 in amino acids: CASSEGGNTQYF. The DNA of the CDR3 is TGTGCCAGCAGTGAAGGAGGGAATACGCAGTATTTT.

This clonotype was seen once. J is TRBJ2-3 and V is TRBV12-3 or TRBV12-4; 8 nucleotides line up with TRBD2. After removal of 3 bases from V and 6 bases from J, the junction contained 11 bases not matched to a gene. This CDR3 region has 16 residues. The CDR3 DNA is TGTGCCAGCAGTTTGGGGGGGGTAGCGGGGTATGATACGCAGTATTTT. Protein sequence: CASSLGGVAGYDTQYF.

This clonotype has more than one count but fewer than ten. The gene calls are TRBV7-9 and TRBJ1-2; weak D call: TRBD1 (6 bases). Trimming took off 2 bases at V and 8 bases at J, with 15 bases between the two ends. Per the germline V gene, CDR1 is SEHNR and CDR2 is FQNEAQ (reference sequence). There are 14 residues in the CDR3. CDR3 bases: TGTGCCAGCAGCTTACAGGGGTCCGCTACCGGCTACACCTTC. Its protein is CASSLQGSATGYTF.

In this sample, this clonotype turned up a few times. This chain connects TRBV5-1 to TRBJ1-1; possibly TRBD1 for D (5 bases). CDR3 length: 12 amino acids. Germline V gene lookup returns CDR1 SGHRS and CDR2 YFSETQ. Trimming took 4 bases from V and 10 from J, leaving 14 bases between them. The DNA of the CDR3 is TGCGCCAGCAGCGATACAGGCTTAAGAGCTTTCTTT. Amino acid sequence: CASSDTGLRAFF.

This clonotype was seen only once. The chain employs TRBV6-2 or TRBV6-3 and TRBJ1-5, with no clear D. V lost 2 bases, J lost 5 bases, and 10 bases lay in between. The germline gives CDR1 MNHEY, CDR2 SVGEGT. The CDR3 has 14 amino acids. The CDR3 DNA sequence: TGTGCCAGCAGTTACGGGGTACAGCATCAGCCCCAGCATTTT. It codes for CASSYGVQHQPQHF.